The clone carrying this TCR beta chain was observed once. The entry originates in a study of blood T cell repertoires in COVID-19. Study in general: Sites in the United States, Italy and Spain provided acute and convalescent COVID-19 samples. In each case, the material was cDNA or gDNA derived from T cells, B-cell-depleted T cells, or PBMCs.

The repertoire was sequenced with immunoSEQ multiplex PCR; TCRdb's copy has only in-frame clones and lacks some. The data hold some 340,000 clones, with around 83% observed a single time. The sequenced material came from peripheral blood. The receptor was derived from a man aged 25 to 40 with active or convalescent COVID-19.

This CDR3 is CAGELQGLTEAFF. DNA for the CDR3: TGTGCCGGGGAGTTACAGGGGCTCACTGAAGCTTTCTTT. This chain uses TRBV7-2 with TRBJ1-1, with TRBD1 matching 7 bases. The V gene's germline CDR1 is SGHTA and CDR2 FQGNSA. The V gene end was trimmed by 11 bases and the J gene end by 4 bases; junction bases not matched to a gene: 10. The CDR3 is 13 residues long.